Following are 28 T cell receptor beta chains from one sample sequenced in a study of human T cells and chemical hapten exposure. One entry per CDR3 protein results from TCRdb running MiXCR on the RACE reads. The table has 300,000 to 400,000 distinct CDR3 sequences, approximately 5% seen once; the top ten hold about 2.5%. Time point specified: pre-sensitization, week 0. The treatment is: therapeutic diphenylcyclopropenone sensitization with weekly scalp DPC. The source was whole blood, collected in connection with sensitization to the hapten diphenylcyclopropenone (DPC). The receptors originated from a woman aged 45-60 years with alopecia areata. Some clones in this sample may be carry-over from other donors' samples.

This clonotype was picked up a small number of times. The J gene is TRBJ1-5, the V gene TRBV12-3 or TRBV12-4; 8 positions match TRBD1. CDR3 length equals 13 residues. Germline trimming cut 5 bases from V and 6 bases from J; bases unmatched to any gene: 3. The CDR3 loop reads CASSEDRVQPQHF. In nucleotides, the CDR3 is TGTGCCAGCAGTGAGGACAGGGTTCAGCCCCAGCATTTT.

In this sample, this clonotype turned up many times. The chain uses TRBV3-1 and TRBJ2-3; 9 nucleotides agree with TRBD2. The CDR3 spans 16 residues. CDR1 is LGHDT and CDR2 is YNNKEL in the germline V gene (reference sequence). V lost 4 bases, J lost 2 bases, and 7 bases stayed unmatched. CDR3 sequence: CASSPLAGGLTDTQYF. The CDR3 coding sequence is TGTGCCAGCAGCCCTCTGGCGGGGGGGCTCACAGATACGCAGTATTTT.

The J gene is TRBJ1-3, the V gene TRBV5-1; 8 bases align to TRBD1. The CDR3 contains 20 residues. Germline assignment: CDR1 SGHRS and CDR2 YFSETQ. With V trimmed by 0 bases and J by 0 bases, 14 bases remained unmatched. In DNA form, the CDR3 reads TGCGCCAGCAGCTTGGCCGGACAGGGCTGGACCAACCACTCTGGAAACACCATATATTTT. Its protein product is CASSLAGQGWTNHSGNTIYF. The full variable domain, in which reference TRBV5-1 and TRBJ1-3 provide the parts outside the CDR3, is KAGVTQTPRYLIKTRGQQVTLSCSPISGHRSVSWYQQTPGQGLQFLFEYFSETQRNKGNFPGRFSGRQFSNSRSEMNVSTLELGDSALYLCASSLAGQGWTNHSGNTIYFGEGSWLTVV.

This clonotype was observed at least ten times. This chain links TRBV4-1 with TRBJ1-1, with a weak D call TRBD1 (5 bases). CDR1 is MGHRA and CDR2 is YSYEKL in the germline V gene. This CDR3 is built from 14 residues. Trimming removed 5 bases at V and 4 bases at J, with 14 bases between. CDR3 amino acids: CASSVGVLGTEAFF. The CDR3 DNA sequence: TGCGCCAGCAGCGTAGGGGTCCTCGGCACTGAAGCTTTCTTT.

This clonotype has only a few counts. The chain couples TRBV6-1 to TRBJ1-5; 7 positions agree with TRBD1. This CDR3 contains 14 residues. V dropped 6 bases and J dropped 4; count of bases not matched to a gene: 6. The germline gives CDR1 MNHNS, CDR2 SASEGT. CDR3 coding DNA: TGTGCCAGCAGCCAAAGGACAGGAAATCAGCCCCAGCATTTT. It specifies CASSQRTGNQPQHF.

In DNA form, the CDR3 reads TGTGCCAGCAGCCTGGGACTAGCGGGTAAAAGGTACACCAGCACAGATACGCAGTATTTT. Translating it yields CASSLGLAGKRYTSTDTQYF. The rearrangement uses TRBV7-2 and TRBJ2-3, with 12 bases lining up with TRBD2. Germline CDR1 and CDR2: SGHTA and FQGNSA. This CDR3 is 20 amino acids long. V shed 5 bases, J shed 0 bases, and the junction held 15 bases outside the gene matches.

This clonotype appeared a few times. This chain connects TRBV12-3 or TRBV12-4 to TRBJ1-4; 8 bases line up with TRBD1. With 5 bases clipped from V and 5 bases from J, the junction kept 4 bases outside the gene matches. The CDR3 is made up of 14 amino acids. CDR3 DNA sequence: TGTGCCAGCAGTGGTACAGGGGGAAATGAAAAACTGTTTTTT. Translating gives CASSGTGGNEKLFF.

This clonotype was seen only a few times. The chain couples TRBV12-5 to TRBJ2-3; 9 bases agree with TRBD2. CDR3 length: 15 residues. Per germline, CDR1 LGHNT and CDR2 FRNRAP. J was trimmed by 2 bases and V by 7 bases; bases with no gene match: 7. Written as DNA, the CDR3 is TGTGCTAGTGCCGAGAGCGGGGGGCACACAGATACGCAGTATTTT. It codes for CASAESGGHTDTQYF.

This clonotype was recorded a few times. The rearrangement links TRBV10-3 to TRBJ2-3; D unclear. The CDR3 has 14 residues. The V end lost 4 bases, the J end lost 2 bases, and 10 bases lay between the germline ends. Germline values: CDR1 ENHRY, CDR2 SYGVKD. The CDR3 reads CAISGWQSTDTQYF. CDR3 in DNA: TGTGCCATCAGTGGCTGGCAGTCCACAGATACGCAGTATTTT.

This clonotype was seen at least ten times. The CDR3 nucleotides are TGCAGCGGAGGACAGGGGAACACTGAAGCTTTCTTT. Translating it yields CSGGQGNTEAFF. The chain combines TRBV29-1 with TRBJ1-1, with 8 nucleotides matching TRBD1. With V trimmed by 7 bases and J by 1 base, 2 bases remained unmatched. This CDR3 has 12 residues. Germline loops: CDR1 SQVTM, CDR2 ANQGSEA.

This clonotype was seen ten or more times. The chain is built from TRBV28 and TRBJ2-1; D is tentatively TRBD1 or TRBD2 (5 bases each). The CDR3 runs to 14 residues. The germline CDR1 and CDR2 sequences are MDHEN and SYDVKM. V lost 3 bases, J lost 9 bases, and 15 bases lay in between. CDR3 nucleotide sequence: TGTGCCAGCAGTTTCCCTGGGGGAGCCGGTGAGCAGTTCTTC. Encoded protein: CASSFPGGAGEQFF.

V and J are TRBV18 and TRBJ1-6, with a tentative D call TRBD1 (5 bases). Trimming removed 3 bases from V and 7 bases from J, with 13 bases in between. CDR3 length equals 15 residues. CDR1 and CDR2 (germline): KGHSH, LQKENI. This CDR3 is CASSPRGGANSPLHF. The CDR3 bases are TGTGCCAGCTCACCGAGGGGCGGTGCAAATTCACCCCTCCACTTT.

The chain has TRBV4-1 and TRBJ2-7; the match to TRBD1 covers 8 bases. This CDR3 is 15 amino acids long. V lost 4 bases and J lost 5; bases outside the gene matches: 10. Germline V gene lookup returns CDR1 MGHRA and CDR2 YSYEKL. The CDR3, as DNA: TGCGCCAGCAGCCTCCGCCCGGACAGGGACGACGAGCAGTACTTC. Translating gives CASSLRPDRDDEQYF.

This clonotype was counted at least ten times. The gene calls are TRBV7-2 and TRBJ2-2; perhaps D is TRBD1 or TRBD2 (5 bases each). V was trimmed by 6 bases and J by 4 bases, leaving 18 bases between them. CDR1 SGHTA and CDR2 FQGNSA come from the germline V gene. This CDR3 comprises 16 residues. CDR3 sequence: CASRLRGFQGTGELFF. CDR3 DNA: TGTGCCAGCAGGCTACGGGGCTTTCAAGGCACCGGGGAGCTGTTTTTT.

This chain connects TRBV7-8 to TRBJ2-1, with TRBD1 matching over 8 bases. This CDR3 has 15 residues. J lost 6 bases, V lost 2 bases, and 6 bases had no gene match. Germline V gene lookup returns CDR1 SGHVS and CDR2 FQNEAQ. The CDR3 is CASSLQGAILNEQFF. The CDR3 bases are TGTGCCAGCAGCTTACAGGGGGCGATACTCAATGAGCAGTTCTTC.

V is TRBV28 and J is TRBJ2-3, with 8 bases fitting TRBD2. Germline CDR1 is MDHEN and CDR2 is SYDVKM. Germline trimming cut 6 bases from V and 0 bases from J; bases unmatched to any gene: 8. This CDR3 spans 16 amino acids. Written as DNA, the CDR3 is TGTGCCAGCAGCTTCTCTAGCGGGCCTAGCACAGATACGCAGTATTTT. Residues: CASSFSSGPSTDTQYF.

This clonotype was recorded many times. The chain uses TRBV5-1 and TRBJ2-7; possible D gene TRBD1, 5 bases. CDR1 is SGHRS, CDR2 YFSETQ, per germline. The CDR3 loop spans 14 amino acids. The V end was cut by 0 bases, the J end by 5 bases, with 12 bases between. The CDR3 DNA reads as TGCGCCAGCAGCTTGGAGGCAGGGTCCCACGAGCAGTACTTC. Translating it yields CASSLEAGSHEQYF.

This CDR3 is CASRQKRRDRGPETQYF. The CDR3 coding sequence is TGCGCCAGCAGGCAAAAACGCCGGGACAGGGGGCCCGAGACCCAGTACTTC. This sequence joins TRBV4-3 and TRBJ2-5; 12 bases map to TRBD1. The CDR3 runs to 17 residues. Trimming removed 6 bases from V and 5 bases from J; junction bases left unmatched: 13. Germline assignment: CDR1 LGHNA and CDR2 YSLEER.

The sample holds a few counts of this clonotype. The V and J genes are TRBV11-2 and TRBJ2-3; 11 nucleotides match TRBD2. This CDR3 spans 17 amino acids. Germline loops: CDR1 SGHAT, CDR2 FQNNGV. V trimming: 5 bases; J trimming: 5 bases; junction bases outside the gene matches: 12. The CDR3 region has the DNA TGTGCCAGCAGCGACGGGTTTGTAGCGGGGGGGCTAGATACGCAGTATTTT. Its protein product is CASSDGFVAGGLDTQYF.

This clonotype was counted between two and nine times. The chain carries TRBV28 and TRBJ1-5; unclear D gene. The germline V gene has CDR1 MDHEN and CDR2 SYDVKM. V dropped 3 bases and J dropped 6 bases, with 15 bases sitting between them. The CDR3 has 15 residues. Written as DNA, the CDR3 is TGTGCCAGCAGTTTTTCAGCTCCAAAAGGTCAGCCCCAGCATTTT. This gives the protein CASSFSAPKGQPQHF.

CDR3 sequence (DNA): TGTGCCAGCAGCTTAGCCCAGGGCCGTAATGAGCAGTTCTTC. Protein product: CASSLAQGRNEQFF. The chain is built from TRBV7-2 and TRBJ2-1, with D maybe TRBD1 (5 bases). This CDR3 contains 14 residues. Germline V gene data show CDR1 as SGHTA and CDR2 as FQGNSA. V was shortened by 0 bases and J by 7 bases, with 10 bases between the two germline ends.

This clonotype was seen many times. The J gene is TRBJ1-1, the V gene TRBV5-1; D ambiguous. V was shortened by 2 bases and J by 4 bases, with 12 bases between the two germline ends. Germline V gene data show CDR1 as SGHRS and CDR2 as YFSETQ. CDR3 size: 14 residues. In DNA, the CDR3 is TGCGCCAGCAGCTTTGGAGTTACACCCACTGAAGCTTTCTTT. Translated: CASSFGVTPTEAFF. Full variable domain (outside the CDR3, taken from reference TRBV5-1 and TRBJ1-1): KAGVTQTPRYLIKTRGQQVTLSCSPISGHRSVSWYQQTPGQGLQFLFEYFSETQRNKGNFPGRFSGRQFSNSRSEMNVSTLELGDSALYLCASSFGVTPTEAFFGQGTRLTVV.

In its sample, this clonotype was seen many times. The V and J genes are TRBV7-8 and TRBJ2-3; a weak D match, TRBD2 (5 bases). The germline CDR1 and CDR2 sequences are SGHVS and FQNEAQ. The V end lost 4 bases, the J end lost 6 bases, and 14 bases lay between the germline ends. The CDR3 contains 14 residues. CDR3 sequence reads: CASSWTGSSDTQYF. DNA for the CDR3: TGTGCCAGCAGCTGGACTGGTTCTTCGGATACGCAGTATTTT.

This clonotype occurred a few times. This chain connects TRBV30 to TRBJ1-2; 8 bases are a match to TRBD1. The CDR3 runs to 15 residues. Germline assignment: CDR1 GTSNPN and CDR2 SVGIG (reference sequence). Germline trimming cut 6 bases from V and 1 base from J; bases unmatched to any gene: 10. The CDR3 sequence is CACSTRDRSNYGYTF. CDR3 DNA: TGTGCCTGTTCGACCCGGGACAGGAGTAACTATGGCTACACCTTC. The full variable domain, rest sourced from reference TRBV30 and TRBJ1-2, is SQTIHQWPATLVQPVGSPLSLECTVEGTSNPNLYWYRQAAGRGLQLLFYSVGIGQISSEVPQNLSASRPQDRQFILSSKKLLLSDSGFYLCACSTRDRSNYGYTFGSGTRLTVV.

Only a few counts were recorded for this clonotype. The chain is built from TRBV2 and TRBJ1-1; D is unresolved. The CDR3 totals 13 residues. Germline CDR1 and CDR2: SNHLY and FYNNEI. Trimming cost V 6 bases and J 2 bases, with 10 bases left between them. CDR3 region: CASRADGNTEAFF. For the CDR3, the DNA is TGTGCCAGCAGAGCGGACGGAAACACTGAAGCTTTCTTT.

This clonotype appeared many times. The chain carries TRBV5-8 and TRBJ1-5; maybe TRBD1 (5 bases). This CDR3 contains 15 residues. Trimming cost V 0 bases and J 2 bases, with 9 bases left between them. Germline V gene lookup returns CDR1 SGHTS and CDR2 YDEGEE. CDR3 in DNA: TGTGCCAGCAGCTTGGAGCAGGGTCGCAATCAGCCCCAGCATTTT. Amino acid sequence: CASSLEQGRNQPQHF.

This clonotype was recorded at least ten times. This sequence joins TRBV5-6 and TRBJ2-5, with 7 bases aligning to TRBD1. The CDR3 totals 14 residues. V shed 6 bases and J 3 bases; nucleotides not matched to a gene: 8. Looked up from germline, CDR1 is SGHDT and CDR2 is YYEEEE. The CDR3: CASTPGTAKETQYF. In DNA, the CDR3 is TGTGCCAGCACCCCGGGGACAGCAAAAGAGACCCAGTACTTC.

This clonotype was counted many times. The J gene is TRBJ2-3, the V gene TRBV20-1; tentatively, D is TRBD1 (5 bases). CDR3 size: 12 residues. V lost 2 bases, J lost 10 bases, and 13 bases lay in between. Germline CDR1 reads DFQATT; CDR2 reads SNEGSKA (reference sequence). The CDR3 here is CSARQGDAPQYF. In nucleotides, the CDR3 is TGCAGTGCTAGACAGGGTGATGCGCCGCAGTATTTT.